Here is one T cell receptor (beta chain) with its context. Library preparation for TCR beta used quantitative 5'-RACE with molecular barcodes. TCRdb analysed the 5' RACE reads with MiXCR anew, one entry per CDR3 protein. The sample lists about 220,000 distinct CDR3 sequences; roughly a tenth were seen once. This entry comes from a study of CD8 T cells in ankylosing spondylitis. The CDR3 sequence is 16 residues long. CDR1 and CDR2 from the germline V gene are SEHNR and FQNEAQ (reference sequence). The V end was cut by 5 bases, the J end by 0 bases, with 15 bases between. This TCR derives from a male donor with ankylosing spondylitis or in good health (not recorded which). The sequenced material came from blood, either unsorted or a sorted T cell fraction (not recorded which). J is TRBJ2-3 and V is TRBV7-9; D is perhaps TRBD2 (6 bases). CDR3: CASSPRTTVSTDTQYF. The DNA of the CDR3 is TGTGCCAGCAGCCCGAGGACTACCGTAAGCACAGATACGCAGTATTTT.